One and the same sample provided the 17 T cell receptor beta chains below, sequenced in a study of blood T cell repertoires in COVID-19. The table came from immunoSEQ multiplex PCR; TCRdb's copy has only in-frame clones and leaves some out. The table has approximately 230,000 clones, 82% seen once. Sequencing was done on a sample of peripheral blood. Every receptor here comes from a woman older than 75 with active or convalescent COVID-19.

The chain is built from TRBV3-1 (or the pseudogene TRBV3-2) and TRBJ2-1; weak D call: TRBD2 (6 bases). The CDR3 is 15 amino acids. V was shortened by 1 base and J by 7 bases, with 14 bases between the two germline ends. CDR1 is LGHDT, CDR2 YNNKEL, per germline (reference sequence). The CDR3 DNA is TGTGCCAGCAGCCAAGGACTAGACCCGTCGAATGAGCAGTTCTTC. It codes for CASSQGLDPSNEQFF.

The chain combines TRBV7-2 with TRBJ1-2; D possibly corresponds to TRBD1 (6 bases). Germline V gene data show CDR1 as SGHTA and CDR2 as FQGNSA. The CDR3 has 14 amino acids. Deletions cut 5 bases from V and 1 base from J, with 11 bases between. The CDR3: CASSGGGLNYGYTF. The DNA for the CDR3 is TGTGCCAGCAGCGGGGGCGGTCTTAACTATGGCTACACCTTC.

The CDR3 DNA sequence: TGTGCCAGCAGTTTAGGGACAGGGTGGGGCTACACCTTC. Its translation: CASSLGTGWGYTF. This sequence joins TRBV27 and TRBJ1-2; 9 bases agree with TRBD1. Losses at the gene ends were 2 bases for V and 8 bases for J; bases not matched to a gene: 3. This CDR3 contains 13 residues. The germline gives CDR1 MNHEY, CDR2 SMNVEV (reference sequence).

The chain is built from TRBV7-9 and TRBJ1-1; possible D gene TRBD1, 5 bases. CDR1 and CDR2 from the germline V gene are SEHNR and FQNEAQ (reference sequence). This CDR3 spans 12 amino acids. CDR3 sequence reads: CGAGPMNTEAFF. In nucleotides, the CDR3 is TGTGGGGCAGGGCCGATGAACACTGAAGCTTTCTTT.

The chain couples TRBV5-1 to TRBJ2-1; 10 bases agree with TRBD2. From germline, CDR1 is SGHRS and CDR2 YFSETQ. The CDR3 is 16 residues long. After removal of 3 bases from V and 1 base from J, the junction contained 4 bases not matched to a gene. The CDR3 region has the DNA TGCGCCAGCAGCTCCCTAGCGGGGGTGTCCTACAATGAGCAGTTCTTC. The encoded protein is CASSSLAGVSYNEQFF. Looking up the rest from reference TRBV5-1 and TRBJ2-1 gives the full variable domain: KAGVTQTPRYLIKTRGQQVTLSCSPISGHRSVSWYQQTPGQGLQFLFEYFSETQRNKGNFPGRFSGRQFSNSRSEMNVSTLELGDSALYLCASSSLAGVSYNEQFFGPGTRLTVL.

The chain uses TRBV30 and TRBJ1-5, with D hard to call. The V end lost 2 bases, the J end lost 0 bases, and 11 bases lay between the germline ends. The CDR3 covers 15 residues. From germline, CDR1 is GTSNPN and CDR2 SVGIG (reference sequence). The CDR3 nucleotides read TGTGCCTGGAGTCAAGGAGCATATAGCAATCAGCCCCAGCATTTT. Translating gives CAWSQGAYSNQPQHF.

The CDR3 DNA reads as TGTGCCAGCAGCGTAGGGGCCTACTCCTACAATGAGCAGTTCTTC. Amino acid sequence: CASSVGAYSYNEQFF. The genes are TRBV9 and TRBJ2-1, with D unclear. The CDR3 loop spans 15 amino acids. Germline V gives CDR1 SGDLS, CDR2 YYNGEE. V was pared by 0 bases and J by 0 bases, with 7 bases between.

This chain uses TRBV18 with TRBJ2-2; D perhaps matches TRBD1 (5 bases). The V end lost 4 bases, the J end lost 4 bases, and 10 bases lay between the germline ends. The germline CDR1 and CDR2 sequences are KGHSH and LQKENI. The CDR3 spans 14 residues. The CDR3 sequence: CASSQQGSTGELFF. In DNA, the CDR3 is TGTGCCAGCTCACAGCAGGGTTCCACCGGGGAGCTGTTTTTT.

The chain joins TRBV11-3 to TRBJ2-5; 7 nucleotides agree with TRBD1. V lost 4 bases, J lost 2 bases, and 4 bases stayed unmatched. Germline values: CDR1 SGHNT, CDR2 YENEEA. This CDR3 region has 14 residues. The CDR3 loop is CASSSGGDQETQYF. Here the CDR3 DNA reads TGTGCCAGCAGCTCAGGGGGAGATCAAGAGACCCAGTACTTC.

V gene TRBV2 combines with J gene TRBJ2-7, with 7 bases that match TRBD1. The CDR3 is made up of 15 amino acids. Germline V CDR1 and CDR2: SNHLY, FYNNEI. V gave up 6 bases and J gave up 2 bases; unmatched junction bases: 10. CDR3 nucleotides: TGTGCCAGCAGGGCGACAGGGTGGCCCACCTACGAGCAGTACTTC. Its protein product is CASRATGWPTYEQYF.

V is TRBV7-2 and J is TRBJ1-6; 7 bases map to TRBD1. Germline V gene lookup returns CDR1 SGHTA and CDR2 FQGNSA. V shed 4 bases and J 3 bases; nucleotides not matched to a gene: 6. The CDR3 totals 16 residues. The CDR3 region is CASSSGTALYNSPLHF. The CDR3 DNA is TGTGCCAGCAGCTCAGGGACAGCTCTCTATAATTCACCCCTCCACTTT.

The chain carries TRBV3-1 (or the pseudogene TRBV3-2) and TRBJ2-1, with D uncertain. Germline CDR1 reads LGHDT; CDR2 reads YNNKEL (reference sequence). Trimming cost V 1 base and J 0 bases, with 7 bases left between them. The CDR3 runs 15 residues. Written as DNA, the CDR3 is TGTGCCAGCAGCCAAGGACAACCCTCCTACAATGAGCAGTTCTTC. Residues: CASSQGQPSYNEQFF.

The gene calls are TRBV5-5 and TRBJ1-3, with 7 positions matching TRBD1. The CDR3 totals 15 residues. CDR1 is SGHKS and CDR2 is YYEKEE in the germline V gene (reference sequence). V trimming: 3 bases; J trimming: 4 bases; junction bases outside the gene matches: 7. CDR3 DNA sequence: TGTGCCAGCAGCTCGGGACAGCTCCTAGGAAACACCATATATTTT. The encoded protein is CASSSGQLLGNTIYF.

The gene calls are TRBV7-9 and TRBJ2-3, with 9 bases aligning to TRBD2. Germline values: CDR1 SEHNR, CDR2 FQNEAQ (reference sequence). Trimming removed 5 bases from V and 0 bases from J; junction bases left unmatched: 6. CDR3 size: 16 residues. DNA for the CDR3: TGTGCCAGCAGCCACGAGACTAGCGGAAGCACAGATACGCAGTATTTT. Amino acids: CASSHETSGSTDTQYF.

This chain uses TRBV12-3 or TRBV12-4 with TRBJ1-2; tentatively, D is TRBD1 (5 bases). Trimming removed 3 bases from V and 8 bases from J, with 13 bases in between. The CDR3 loop spans 13 amino acids. CDR3: CASSFSAEGGYTF. As DNA, the CDR3 is TGTGCCAGCAGTTTCTCTGCGGAGGGGGGCTACACCTTC.

The genes are TRBV5-1 and TRBJ1-6; 9 nucleotides align to TRBD1. V was pared by 1 base and J by 9 bases, with 5 bases of the junction left unmatched. The V gene's germline CDR1 is SGHRS and CDR2 YFSETQ. The CDR3 loop spans 15 amino acids. In DNA form, the CDR3 reads TGCGCCAGCAGCTTGCAGGGACAGGGTGGTTCACCCCTCCACTTT. Translation gives CASSLQGQGGSPLHF. The variable domain in full, with the rest retrieved from reference TRBV5-1 and TRBJ1-6, is KAGVTQTPRYLIKTRGQQVTLSCSPISGHRSVSWYQQTPGQGLQFLFEYFSETQRNKGNFPGRFSGRQFSNSRSEMNVSTLELGDSALYLCASSLQGQGGSPLHFGNGTRLTVT.

The chain has TRBV6-5 and TRBJ2-1; tentative D call: TRBD2 (5 bases). CDR3 size: 14 residues. Between the trimmed V and J ends, which lost 8 bases and 5 bases, there was a span of 16 bases. Germline CDR1 is MNHEY and CDR2 is SVGAGI. The CDR3 spells CASRGGFWDNEQFF. In DNA form, the CDR3 reads TGTGCCAGCCGCGGCGGGTTTTGGGACAATGAGCAGTTCTTC.